The clone carrying this T cell receptor beta chain showed up just once. The antigen is undetermined. These data are taken from a study of regulatory T cells in long-lasting Graves disease. Trimming cost V 3 bases and J 8 bases; bases outside gene matches: 15. CDR3 length equals 19 residues. CDR1 and CDR2 from the germline V gene are MDHEN and SYDVKM. Arm-PCR of CDR3 regions with iRepertoire HTBI primers generated TCR beta libraries. TCRdb reprocessed the multiplex PCR reads with MiXCR, giving one entry per CDR3 protein. Here the sample spans 300,000 to 500,000 distinct CDR3 sequences, around 20% being singletons. Findings of the study overall: Favored gene segments in persistent disease were TRBV28, TRBJ1-2 and TRBJ2-5.

The time point denotes: persistent/refractory GD, antithyroid drugs over 5 years with positive TRAb. RNA isolated from PBMCs was used to make the TCR library. The sequence was collected from a female donor with Graves disease. The sample was peripheral blood mononuclear cells (PBMCs), taken when the disease was refractory, from a patient treated with antithyroid drugs. This rearrangement joins TRBV28 to TRBJ2-1, with 14 bases identical to TRBD2. Here the CDR3 DNA reads TGTGCCAGCAGTTTGTCGTTAGACAAAGGGACTAGCGGGAGTGATGAGCAGTTCTTC. It translates to CASSLSLDKGTSGSDEQFF.